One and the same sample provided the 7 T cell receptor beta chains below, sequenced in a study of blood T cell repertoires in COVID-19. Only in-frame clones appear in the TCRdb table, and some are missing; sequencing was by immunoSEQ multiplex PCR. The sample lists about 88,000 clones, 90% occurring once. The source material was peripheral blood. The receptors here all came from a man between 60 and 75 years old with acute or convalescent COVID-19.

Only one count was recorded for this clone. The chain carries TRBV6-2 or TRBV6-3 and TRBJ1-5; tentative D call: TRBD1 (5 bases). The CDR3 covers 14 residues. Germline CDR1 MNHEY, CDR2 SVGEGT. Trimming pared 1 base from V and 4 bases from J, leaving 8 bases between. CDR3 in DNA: TGTGCCAGCAGTTACTATCAGGGAAATCAGCCCCAGCATTTT. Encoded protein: CASSYYQGNQPQHF.

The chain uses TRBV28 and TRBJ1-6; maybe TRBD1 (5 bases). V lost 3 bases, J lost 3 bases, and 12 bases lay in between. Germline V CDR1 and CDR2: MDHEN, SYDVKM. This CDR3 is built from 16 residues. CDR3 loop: CASSFSGDLYNSPLHF. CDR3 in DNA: TGTGCCAGCAGTTTTTCGGGGGATCTCTATAATTCACCCCTCCACTTT. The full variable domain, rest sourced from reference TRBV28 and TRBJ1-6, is DVKVTQSSRYLVKRTGEKVFLECVQDMDHENMFWYRQDPGLGLRLIYFSYDVKMKEKGDIPEGYSVSREKKERFSLILESASTNQTSMYLCASSFSGDLYNSPLHFGNGTRLTVT.

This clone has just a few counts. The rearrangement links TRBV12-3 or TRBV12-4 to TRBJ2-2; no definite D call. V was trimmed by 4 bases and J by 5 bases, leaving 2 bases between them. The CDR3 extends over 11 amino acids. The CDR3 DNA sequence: TGTGCCAGCAGTTCAACCGGGGAGCTGTTTTTT. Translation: CASSSTGELFF.

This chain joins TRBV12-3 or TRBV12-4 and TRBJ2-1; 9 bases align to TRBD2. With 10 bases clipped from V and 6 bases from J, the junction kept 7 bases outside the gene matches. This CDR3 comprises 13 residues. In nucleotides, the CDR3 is TGTGCCACTGGGACTAGCCTCTTCAATGAGCAGTTCTTC. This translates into CATGTSLFNEQFF.

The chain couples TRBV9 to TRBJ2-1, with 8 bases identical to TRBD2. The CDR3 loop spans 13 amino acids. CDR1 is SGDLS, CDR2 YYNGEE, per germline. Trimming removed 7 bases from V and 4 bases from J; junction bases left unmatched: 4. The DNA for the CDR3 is TGTGCCAGCTCACTAGCGGTATACAATGAGCAGTTCTTC. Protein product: CASSLAVYNEQFF.

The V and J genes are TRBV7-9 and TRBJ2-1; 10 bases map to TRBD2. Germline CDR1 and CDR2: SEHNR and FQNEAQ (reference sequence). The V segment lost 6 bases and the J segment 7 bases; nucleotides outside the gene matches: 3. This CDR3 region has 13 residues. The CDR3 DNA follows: TGTGCCAGCAGGGAACTAGCGGGAAATGAGCAGTTCTTC. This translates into CASRELAGNEQFF. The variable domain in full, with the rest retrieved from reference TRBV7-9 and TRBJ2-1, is DTGVSQNPRHKITKRGQNVTFRCDPISEHNRLYWYRQTLGQGPEFLTYFQNEAQLEKSRLLSDRFSAERPKGSFSTLEIQRTEQGDSAMYLCASRELAGNEQFFGPGTRLTVL.

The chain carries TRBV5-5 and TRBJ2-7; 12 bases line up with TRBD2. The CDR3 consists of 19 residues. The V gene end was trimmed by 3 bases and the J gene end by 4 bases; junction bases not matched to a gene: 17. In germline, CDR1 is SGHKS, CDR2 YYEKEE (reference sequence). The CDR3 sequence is CASSSSTSGRSPGGYEQYF. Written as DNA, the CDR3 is TGTGCCAGCAGCTCCTCAACTAGCGGGAGGTCGCCCGGAGGGTACGAGCAGTACTTC.